These 21 T cell receptor beta chains originate from one sample sequenced in a study of blood T cell repertoires in COVID-19. The data were produced by immunoSEQ multiplex PCR, yet TCRdb's version contains in-frame clones alone and is incomplete. The data contain 60,000 to 90,000 clones, roughly 70% of them singletons. The material sequenced was peripheral blood. All receptors come from a man between 60 and 70 years old with acute or convalescent COVID-19.

The gene calls are TRBV5-1 and TRBJ2-5; no clear D. CDR1 is SGHRS and CDR2 is YFSETQ in the germline V gene. This CDR3 is 15 amino acids long. Trimming removed 3 bases at V and 1 base at J, with 13 bases between. The CDR3 loop reads CASSSYLAAQETQYF. The CDR3 DNA is TGCGCCAGCAGCTCCTACCTTGCGGCCCAAGAGACCCAGTACTTC.

The chain couples TRBV5-1 to TRBJ2-2, with a tentative D call TRBD2 (5 bases). Deletions cut 4 bases from V and 6 bases from J, with 13 bases between. Germline V gene lookup returns CDR1 SGHRS and CDR2 YFSETQ. The CDR3 contains 14 residues. CDR3 DNA: TGCGCCAGCAGCATTACTAGTTACTCCGGGGAGCTGTTTTTT. Amino acid sequence: CASSITSYSGELFF.

The chain employs TRBV21-1 and TRBJ2-7; the table's TRBD1 call for D was not verified on the DNA. TRBV21-1 is recorded as a pseudogene. The CDR3 contains 12 residues. CDR3 coding DNA: TGTGCCATCCGGACAGAATTCTACGAGCAGTACTTC. This codes for CAIRTEFYEQYF.

The chain recombines TRBV10-3 with TRBJ2-7; TRBD2 might be the D (6 bases). This CDR3 is built from 11 residues. CDR1 is ENHRY and CDR2 is SYGVKD in the germline V gene. Trimming left V 7 bases short and J 7 bases short, with 11 bases between. In nucleotides, the CDR3 is TGTGCCATCAAAGGTGGGGGGGAGCAGTACTTC. It encodes CAIKGGGEQYF.

The CDR3 loop reads CASRNTGGSNTEAFF. DNA of the CDR3: TGTGCCAGCAGGAATACAGGCGGTTCGAACACTGAAGCTTTCTTT. The V gene is TRBV2, the J gene TRBJ1-1; D is perhaps TRBD1 (5 bases). Germline CDR1 is SNHLY and CDR2 is FYNNEI. The V end lost 6 bases, the J end lost 1 base, and 15 bases lay between the germline ends. The CDR3 runs to 15 residues.

The chain couples TRBV2 to TRBJ2-1; maybe TRBD1 (6 bases). This CDR3 has 13 residues. V lost 4 bases and J lost 7, with 11 bases in between. Germline V gene sequence: CDR1 SNHLY, CDR2 FYNNEI. The CDR3 DNA follows: TGTGCCAGCAGTGGAAACAGGGAGAATGAGCAGTTCTTC. This codes for CASSGNRENEQFF.

This chain uses TRBV20-1 with TRBJ2-7, with D perhaps matching TRBD2 (5 bases). The CDR3 is 11 residues long. CDR1 is DFQATT, CDR2 SNEGSKA, per germline (reference sequence). V was trimmed by 4 bases and J by 6 bases, leaving 10 bases between them. CDR3 region: CSAKSAGEQYV. In DNA form, the CDR3 reads TGCAGTGCTAAATCGGCGGGCGAGCAGTACGTC.

In its sample, this clone was seen a few times. The V and J genes are TRBV7-9 and TRBJ2-7, with D perhaps TRBD2 (5 bases). V was pared by 4 bases and J by 2 bases, with 12 bases between. There are 14 residues in the CDR3. Germline V gene lookup returns CDR1 SEHNR and CDR2 FQNEAQ (reference sequence). The CDR3 region has the DNA TGTGCCAGCAGCTCAACTAGGAGGCCCTACGAGCAGTACTTC. Protein sequence: CASSSTRRPYEQYF.

V and J are TRBV6-1 and TRBJ2-1; 10 nucleotides align to TRBD2. V was pared by 3 bases and J by 15 bases, with 11 bases of the junction left unmatched. Germline V gene data show CDR1 as MNHNS and CDR2 as SASEGT. The CDR3 runs 14 residues. CDR3 protein: CASSEIAGGSHRFF. The CDR3 DNA reads as TGTGCCAGCAGTGAGATAGCGGGGGGCTCGCACCGGTTCTTC.

This clone was detected ten times or more. The chain recombines TRBV2 with TRBJ1-5; D remains unclear. The germline CDR1 and CDR2 sequences are SNHLY and FYNNEI. The CDR3 sequence is 14 residues long. V was clipped by 2 bases and J by 5 bases, with 10 bases between them. CDR3: CASSELGRHQPQHF. CDR3 coding DNA: TGTGCCAGCAGTGAACTCGGGAGGCATCAGCCCCAGCATTTT.

The chain couples TRBV7-6 to TRBJ1-1; D is possibly TRBD1 (6 bases). This CDR3 has 11 residues. Germline V lookup: CDR1 SGHVS, CDR2 FNYEAQ. Trimming pared 5 bases from V and 8 bases from J, leaving 9 bases between. The CDR3 protein is CASSRQAEAFF. CDR3 DNA sequence: TGTGCCAGCAGCCGACAGGCAGAAGCTTTCTTT. The full variable domain, rest sourced from reference TRBV7-6 and TRBJ1-1, is GAGVSQSPRYKVTKRGQDVALRCDPISGHVSLYWYRQALGQGPEFLTYFNYEAQQDKSGLPNDRFSAERPEGSISTLTIQRTEQRDSAMYRCASSRQAEAFFGQGTRLTVV.

There are a few counts of this clone. The chain links TRBV11-2 to TRBJ1-3; D ambiguous. The CDR3 loop spans 13 amino acids. CDR1 is SGHAT, CDR2 FQNNGV, per germline. V lost 2 bases and J lost 5, with 7 bases in between. The CDR3 loop reads CASSLLTRNTIYF. In nucleotides, the CDR3 is TGTGCCAGCAGCTTATTGACAAGAAACACCATATATTTT.

The V and J genes are TRBV20-1 and TRBJ2-7; 8 nucleotides match TRBD2. The CDR3 has 10 amino acids. From germline, CDR1 is DFQATT and CDR2 SNEGSKA (reference sequence). CDR3: CSARREGVKV. The DNA of the CDR3 is TGCAGTGCTAGACGGGAGGGCGTAAAGGTC.

This clone was observed at least ten times. The chain combines TRBV2 with TRBJ2-1, with a weak D call TRBD1 (6 bases). The CDR3 has 16 residues. Germline V gene sequence: CDR1 SNHLY, CDR2 FYNNEI. With 1 base removed from V and 4 bases from J, the gap between germline ends came to 14 bases. CDR3 sequence: CASSEESLGGYNEQFF. In DNA, the CDR3 is TGTGCCAGCAGTGAAGAAAGCCTAGGGGGATACAATGAGCAGTTCTTC.

This clone was observed a few times. The gene calls are TRBV5-1 and TRBJ1-5; D is perhaps TRBD1 (6 bases). V lost 2 bases to trimming and J lost 6 bases, with 9 bases between them. Germline CDR1 SGHRS, CDR2 YFSETQ. The CDR3 is 13 residues long. The CDR3 here is CASSLGRGQPQHF. The CDR3 DNA follows: TGCGCCAGCAGCTTAGGCAGGGGTCAGCCCCAGCATTTT. Drawing the rest from reference TRBV5-1 and TRBJ1-5, the complete variable domain is KAGVTQTPRYLIKTRGQQVTLSCSPISGHRSVSWYQQTPGQGLQFLFEYFSETQRNKGNFPGRFSGRQFSNSRSEMNVSTLELGDSALYLCASSLGRGQPQHFGDGTRLSIL.

This CDR3 reads CASSFDSRGEKLFF. The CDR3 DNA reads as TGTGCCAGCAGCTTCGACAGTAGAGGTGAAAAACTGTTTTTT. The V call is TRBV7-2, the J call TRBJ1-4, with D perhaps matching TRBD1 (5 bases). The length of the CDR3 is 14 residues. Germline CDR1 SGHTA, CDR2 FQGNSA. The ends were cut back, 3 bases at V and 7 bases at J, with 12 bases in the middle.

Here the CDR3 reads CASSEGVNSPLHF. CDR3 DNA sequence: TGCGCCAGCAGTGAAGGGGTGAATTCACCCCTCCACTTT. This chain connects TRBV5-1 to TRBJ1-6, with a tentative D call TRBD1 (5 bases). V lost 5 bases and J lost 7, with 10 bases in between. Germline V gene lookup returns CDR1 SGHRS and CDR2 YFSETQ. There are 13 residues in the CDR3.

The chain is built from TRBV5-1 and TRBJ2-7; 10 nucleotides match TRBD1. V shed 4 bases and J 5 bases; nucleotides not matched to a gene: 3. The CDR3 has 13 residues. Germline CDR1 and CDR2: SGHRS and YFSETQ. The chain's CDR3 is CASSRGQGNEQYF. DNA of the CDR3: TGCGCCAGCAGCCGGGGACAGGGGAACGAGCAGTACTTC.

This clone was recorded only once. The chain combines TRBV24-1 with TRBJ2-1, with 9 bases identical to TRBD1. The CDR3 contains 19 residues. Germline loops: CDR1 KGHDR, CDR2 SFDVKD. Germline trimming cut 1 base from V and 6 bases from J; bases unmatched to any gene: 15. CDR3 region: CATSDLRGQGRKVRNEQFF. The CDR3 nucleotides are TGTGCCACCAGTGATTTACGTGGACAGGGGAGAAAGGTACGCAATGAGCAGTTCTTC.

The V call is TRBV19, the J call TRBJ1-4, with TRBD1 matching over 7 bases. V was pared by 10 bases and J by 5 bases, with 4 bases of the junction left unmatched. The CDR3 totals 12 residues. Germline values: CDR1 LNHDA, CDR2 SQIVND (reference sequence). The CDR3 bases are TGTGCCACCACACAGGGGAATGAAAAACTGTTTTTT. Its translation: CATTQGNEKLFF.

The J gene is TRBJ2-2, the V gene TRBV27; 11 bases match TRBD2. Germline V gene sequence: CDR1 MNHEY, CDR2 SMNVEV (reference sequence). V trimming: 5 bases; J trimming: 6 bases; junction bases outside the gene matches: 14. This CDR3 comprises 18 residues. Here the CDR3 DNA reads TGTGCCAGCAGTGGGCCGGGACTAGCGGAGAGAATACCCGGGGAGCTGTTTTTT. As protein: CASSGPGLAERIPGELFF.